Shown below are 30 T cell receptor beta chains from a single sample sequenced in a study of post-analysis software for immune sequencing data. The study, taken as a whole, reports: Included in a set of a few TRBV segments more frequent in patients than controls were TRBV5-6, TRBV5-1 and TRBV20-1.

Unique molecular identifiers featured in each of the TCR beta cDNA libraries. TCRdb reprocessed the PCR reads via MiXCR and lists one record per CDR3 protein. The sample includes a few hundred thousand distinct CDR3 sequences, approximately 34% of them seen just once. Their target antigens are unknown. Material for sequencing was blood. These receptors were collected from a girl under 18 with multiple sclerosis.

In this sample, this clonotype turned up a few times. This rearrangement joins TRBV12-3 or TRBV12-4 to TRBJ1-4; D remains ambiguous. V dropped 5 bases and J dropped 8 bases, with 6 bases sitting between them. This CDR3 has 11 amino acids. The CDR3 sequence: CASSLQEKLFF. CDR3 coding DNA: TGTGCCAGCAGTCTCCAGGAAAAACTGTTTTTT.

This clonotype has ten or more counts. The V call is TRBV20-1, the J call TRBJ2-3, with 7 bases fitting TRBD2. The length of the CDR3 is 15 residues. The V and J ends lost 4 bases and 4 bases, in that order; junction bases with no gene match: 11. In germline, CDR1 is DFQATT, CDR2 SNEGSKA (reference sequence). The DNA of the CDR3 is TGCAGTGCTAACGTCGTGTGGGAGGGAGCAGATACGCAGTATTTT. It translates to CSANVVWEGADTQYF.

There are many counts of this clonotype. The chain couples TRBV18 to TRBJ1-2; tentatively, D is TRBD1 (6 bases). Per the germline V gene, CDR1 is KGHSH and CDR2 is LQKENI. Trimming shortened V by 4 bases and J by 1 base, and 13 bases separated the two germline ends. This CDR3 is 15 amino acids long. CDR3 amino acids: CASSLSRDINYGYTF. CDR3 nucleotides: TGTGCCAGCTCACTCTCCCGGGACATTAACTATGGCTACACCTTC.

This chain joins TRBV6-6 and TRBJ2-7; 8 bases map to TRBD2. The end of the DNA fits TRBJ2-5 better, so the J call may be wrong. There are 14 residues in the CDR3. In germline, CDR1 is MNHNY, CDR2 SVGAGI (reference sequence). CDR3 sequence: CASTSGSSTETQYF. The CDR3 DNA is TGTGCCAGCACGAGCGGGAGTTCGACAGAGACCCAGTACTTC.

In its sample, this clonotype was seen many times. CDR3 DNA sequence: TGTGCCAGCAGCGTAGCAGGGGAAATGAACACTGAAGCTTTCTTT. It encodes CASSVAGEMNTEAFF. This rearrangement joins TRBV9 to TRBJ1-1, with a tentative D call TRBD1 (6 bases). The V end was cut by 0 bases, the J end by 0 bases, with 9 bases between. Germline CDR1 and CDR2: SGDLS and YYNGEE. The CDR3 is made up of 15 amino acids.

This chain uses TRBV7-9 with TRBJ2-5, with no clear D. CDR1 and CDR2 (germline): SEHNR, FQNEAQ (reference sequence). The CDR3 extends over 15 amino acids. V shed 3 bases and J shed 3 bases, with 14 bases lying between them. CDR3: CASSFSGLLEETQYF. The CDR3 DNA reads as TGTGCCAGCAGCTTCTCCGGTTTGTTGGAAGAGACCCAGTACTTC.

On this clonotype itself: Mismatch with germline at one junction end may stem from a read error. V gene TRBV15 combines with J gene TRBJ2-2; either TRBD1 or TRBD2 may supply D (5 bases each). This CDR3 comprises 13 residues. Germline CDR1 reads LNHNV; CDR2 reads YYDKDF (reference sequence). The CDR3 is CATSRGREGELFF. The CDR3 nucleotides read TGTGCCACCAGTAGAGGCAGGGAGGGGGAGCTGTTTTTT.

This clonotype was detected ten times or more. The chain combines TRBV10-3 with TRBJ2-5, with a weak D call TRBD2 (5 bases). Trimming pared 10 bases from V and 3 bases from J, leaving 12 bases between. Germline CDR1 and CDR2: ENHRY and SYGVKD. The CDR3 extends over 12 amino acids. CDR3 region: CATAAAEETQYF. The CDR3 DNA reads as TGTGCCACCGCAGCGGCTGAAGAGACCCAGTACTTC.

This clonotype was seen just once. The junction and the germline gene differ at one end; a read error may be behind it. The genes are TRBV4-3 and TRBJ2-2; TRBD2 might be the D (5 bases). This CDR3 has 16 amino acids. Germline CDR1 reads LGHNA; CDR2 reads YSLEER. DNA for the CDR3: TGCGCCAGCAGCCAAGTAAGAGGGTCCGACACCGGGGAGCGGTTTTTT. Its protein product is CASSQVRGSDTGERFF.

A few counts support this clonotype. This chain connects TRBV12-5 to TRBJ2-1; the D gene is possibly TRBD2 (6 bases). V shed 4 bases and J shed 6 bases, with 13 bases lying between them. Germline loops: CDR1 LGHNT, CDR2 FRNRAP. The CDR3 has 14 amino acids. As DNA, the CDR3 is TGTGCTAGTGGTTCGGGCAGGGAGGTCAATGAGCAGTTCTTC. Translation: CASGSGREVNEQFF.

This clonotype has just a few counts. The V gene is TRBV23-1, the J gene TRBJ2-1; 8 nucleotides line up with TRBD1. TRBV23-1 is identified as an open reading frame with a role that is uncertain. Trimming took 6 bases from V and 5 from J; bases not matched to a gene: 6. This CDR3 contains 14 residues. The CDR3 DNA reads TGCGCCAGCAGAAGACCGGGACAGGACAATGAGCAGTTCTTC. Encoded protein: CASRRPGQDNEQFF.

V gene TRBV10-1 combines with J gene TRBJ2-3, with D tentatively TRBD2 (6 bases). Trimming stripped 2 bases from V and 8 bases from J, with 11 bases between. The germline V gene has CDR1 WNHNN and CDR2 SYGVQD (reference sequence). This CDR3 has 13 amino acids. The CDR3 protein is CASSEGLASTQYF. For the CDR3, the DNA is TGCGCCAGCAGTGAGGGGCTAGCGAGTACGCAGTATTTT.

On this clonotype itself: Its ends do not fully match the called genes, so a read error is possible. The chain joins TRBV10-3 to TRBJ1-1; 7 bases map to TRBD1. The CDR3 contains 13 residues. Germline V lookup: CDR1 ENHRY, CDR2 SYGVKD. CDR3 protein: CAIRDREGTEAFF. The CDR3 DNA is TGTGCCATCCGTGACAGGGAAGGGACTGAAGCTTTCTTT.

This clonotype has at least ten counts. This chain uses TRBV7-9 with TRBJ2-5; 8 nucleotides agree with TRBD1. The CDR3 sequence is 18 residues long. In germline, CDR1 is SEHNR, CDR2 FQNEAQ (reference sequence). V was pared by 2 bases and J by 1 base, with 12 bases of the junction left unmatched. Written as DNA, the CDR3 is TGTGCCAGCAGCTTACAGGGGGCGTCTCAGTTCAGCCAAGAGACCCAGTACTTC. Protein sequence: CASSLQGASQFSQETQYF.

This clonotype has ten or more counts. The chain links TRBV6-6 to TRBJ2-6; D perhaps matches TRBD1 (6 bases). The germline V gene has CDR1 MNHNY and CDR2 SVGAGI (reference sequence). CDR3 size: 16 residues. Trimming shortened V by 4 bases and J by 3 bases, and 13 bases separated the two germline ends. The CDR3 reads CASSLRGTNGANVLTF. DNA of the CDR3: TGTGCCAGCAGTTTACGAGGGACAAATGGGGCCAACGTCCTGACTTTC.

The chain uses TRBV28 and TRBJ1-2, with D maybe TRBD1 (6 bases). The CDR3 has 13 residues. Trimming stripped 5 bases from V and 2 bases from J, with 9 bases between. Per the germline V gene, CDR1 is MDHEN and CDR2 is SYDVKM. The chain's CDR3 is CASSMDRNYGYTF. CDR3 nucleotides: TGTGCCAGCAGTATGGACAGAAACTATGGCTACACCTTC.

The CDR3 spells CASSPTGLGETLYF. The CDR3 bases are TGCGCCAGCAGCCCGACAGGGCTCGGAGAGACCCTGTACTTC. The chain uses TRBV5-1 and TRBJ2-7; 7 bases line up with TRBD1. The CDR3 sequence is 14 residues long. The V segment lost 4 bases and the J segment 12 bases; nucleotides outside the gene matches: 16. Germline CDR1 is SGHRS and CDR2 is YFSETQ. Full variable domain (rest looked up from reference TRBV5-1 and TRBJ2-7): KAGVTQTPRYLIKTRGQQVTLSCSPISGHRSVSWYQQTPGQGLQFLFEYFSETQRNKGNFPGRFSGRQFSNSRSEMNVSTLELGDSALYLCASSPTGLGETLYFGPGTRLTVT.

This clonotype was counted ten times or more. The chain couples TRBV6-4 to TRBJ2-1; 8 bases map to TRBD1. The CDR3 runs 13 residues. The V segment lost 4 bases and the J segment 10 bases; nucleotides outside the gene matches: 6. Germline V gene sequence: CDR1 MRHNA, CDR2 SNTAGT. This CDR3 is CASSGDRNGEQFF. DNA for the CDR3: TGTGCCAGCAGTGGGGACAGGAATGGGGAGCAGTTCTTC.

This clonotype was seen ten or more times. The CDR3 here is CATSSRTGTYQETQYF. CDR3 DNA: TGTGCCACCAGCAGCAGGACAGGGACGTACCAAGAGACCCAGTACTTC. The chain combines TRBV15 with TRBJ2-5; 8 bases agree with TRBD1. In germline, CDR1 is LNHNV, CDR2 YYDKDF (reference sequence). The J segment lost 0 bases and the V segment lost 3 bases, leaving 6 bases of the junction unmatched. The CDR3 covers 16 residues.

V is TRBV4-1 and J is TRBJ2-5; D tentatively reads TRBD1 or TRBD2 (6 bases each). Germline V gives CDR1 MGHRA, CDR2 YSYEKL. This CDR3 comprises 14 residues. V gave up 4 bases and J gave up 11 bases, with 20 bases separating them. In nucleotides, the CDR3 is TGCGCCAGCAGCCGAACGTTACAGGGCCGGGAGCAGTACTTC. Amino acids: CASSRTLQGREQYF.

The chain uses TRBV20-1 and TRBJ2-3; D is possibly TRBD2 (6 bases). Germline V gene data show CDR1 as DFQATT and CDR2 as SNEGSKA (reference sequence). The CDR3 runs 15 residues. V lost 0 bases to trimming and J lost 2 bases, with 12 bases between them. This CDR3 reads CSARDPRTTTDTQYF. For the CDR3, the DNA is TGCAGTGCTAGAGATCCCCGGACTACCACAGATACGCAGTATTTT.

This clonotype was observed at least ten times. This chain joins TRBV20-1 and TRBJ2-1; 10 bases map to TRBD2. The CDR3 runs 19 residues. The J segment lost 0 bases and the V segment lost 6 bases, leaving 17 bases of the junction unmatched. Germline lookup yields CDR1 DFQATT and CDR2 SNEGSKA (reference sequence). CDR3 bases: TGCAGTGCCAAGCGGGGAACTAGCGGGGCTATTAGCTCCTACAATGAGCAGTTCTTC. Its translation is CSAKRGTSGAISSYNEQFF.

The sample holds many counts of this clonotype. The rearrangement links TRBV5-1 to TRBJ2-1; 8 nucleotides line up with TRBD2. V was clipped by 5 bases and J by 7 bases; unmatched bases: 20. The V gene's germline CDR1 is SGHRS and CDR2 YFSETQ. The CDR3 is 18 residues long. As DNA, the CDR3 is TGCGCCAGCAGTTTTACCCCCGGGAGGGATCTCGTCGAGAATGAGCAGTTCTTC. Amino acids: CASSFTPGRDLVENEQFF.

This clonotype was observed a few times. The gene calls are TRBV6-2 or TRBV6-3 and TRBJ2-3, with D perhaps TRBD1 or TRBD2 (5 bases each). CDR1 is MNHEY and CDR2 is SVGEGT in the germline V gene. Trimming left V 5 bases short and J 4 bases short, with 13 bases between. The CDR3 is made up of 14 amino acids. The CDR3 sequence: CASSRYPGPDTQYF. The CDR3 region has the DNA TGTGCCAGCAGTAGATACCCGGGACCAGATACGCAGTATTTT.

This clonotype was seen repeatedly, ten times or more. The chain is built from TRBV20-1 and TRBJ2-1, with TRBD2 matching 9 bases. V shed 5 bases and J 8 bases; nucleotides not matched to a gene: 7. Germline V lookup: CDR1 DFQATT, CDR2 SNEGSKA (reference sequence). The CDR3 runs 13 residues. CDR3: CSALSGSPDEQFF. The CDR3 DNA reads as TGCAGTGCTCTTAGCGGGAGCCCCGATGAGCAGTTCTTC.

This clonotype was recorded at least ten times. This rearrangement joins TRBV20-1 to TRBJ2-1; D is possibly TRBD2 (5 bases). Germline V CDR1 and CDR2: DFQATT, SNEGSKA (reference sequence). Trimming took off 5 bases at V and 5 bases at J, with 19 bases between the two ends. The CDR3 extends over 15 amino acids. The CDR3 DNA is TGCAGTGCTCCGAACCGGGAAAAAAACGACAATGAGCAGTTCTTC. Its protein product is CSAPNREKNDNEQFF.

The rearrangement links TRBV5-1 to TRBJ1-2; D might be TRBD1 (5 bases). Germline V gene data show CDR1 as SGHRS and CDR2 as YFSETQ. CDR3 length: 15 amino acids. The V end lost 1 base, the J end lost 6 bases, and 16 bases lay between the germline ends. The CDR3 protein is CASSLTGSPGDGYTF. DNA for the CDR3: TGCGCCAGCAGCTTGACAGGCAGCCCGGGAGATGGCTACACCTTC.

This chain links TRBV7-2 with TRBJ2-7, with D unresolved. CDR3 length: 15 amino acids. The germline V gene has CDR1 SGHTA and CDR2 FQGNSA. CDR3 sequence reads: CASSERSGPVYEQYF. The CDR3 region has the DNA TGTGCGTCCAGCGAAAGGTCAGGTCCTGTCTACGAGCAGTACTTC.

Details on this clonotype: A read error may explain this, as a much larger clone is one base away. The chain has TRBV7-2 and TRBJ1-4, with D possibly matching TRBD1 (5 bases). This CDR3 has 12 residues. Between the trimmed V and J ends, which lost 5 bases and 10 bases, there was a span of 11 bases. Germline values: CDR1 SGHTA, CDR2 FQGNSA. CDR3 in amino acids: CASSQGTAKLFF. The CDR3, as DNA: TGTGCCAGCAGCCAGGGAACGGCAAAACTGTTTTTT.

This rearrangement joins TRBV3-1 to TRBJ1-1; TRBD1 might be the D (6 bases). V was clipped by 5 bases and J by 3 bases, with 10 bases between them. This CDR3 has 13 amino acids. Germline V gene data show CDR1 as LGHDT and CDR2 as YNNKEL (reference sequence). The CDR3 sequence: CASSNWGHTEAFF. The CDR3 nucleotides read TGTGCCAGCAGCAATTGGGGGCACACTGAAGCTTTCTTT.